Listed below are T cell receptor beta chains from one sample, sequenced in a study of T cell changes during pregnancy in multiple sclerosis. TCRdb's table, derived via immunoSEQ multiplex PCR, lists solely in-frame clones and lacks some. The sample has about 57,000 clones, 93% seen once. The starting material was peripheral blood, obtained after pregnancy. The receptors here all came from a female donor with multiple sclerosis, enrolled in a pregnancy study. The CDR3 runs from the conserved cysteine through the conserved F or W. The order of the fields is V gene, D gene, clone size, J gene, CDR3 protein, CDR3 DNA. A D gene is named only where the DNA matches it firmly. Clone size is shown for a subset of rows, as once, few, many or a class of expanded clone.

>TRBV7-6|NA|NA|TRBJ2-7
CASSLAPGDEQYF
TGTGCCAGCAGCTTAGCGCCGGGGGACGAGCAGTACTTC
>TRBV7-2|TRBD2|NA|TRBJ2-2
CASSLVLAGGPGELFF
TGTGCCAGCAGCTTGGTCCTAGCGGGAGGGCCCGGGGAGCTGTTTTTT
>TRBV6-4|TRBD1|NA|TRBJ2-7
CASSDSILGQGPWEQYF
TGTGCCAGCAGTGACTCGATCCTAGGACAGGGGCCTTGGGAGCAGTACTTC
>TRBV29-1|NA|NA|TRBJ2-1
CSVEAPNEDEQFF
TGCAGCGTTGAGGCTCCAAACGAGGATGAGCAGTTCTTC
>TRBV14|NA|NA|TRBJ2-7
CASSPPYSYEQYF
TGTGCCAGCAGCCCCCCTTACTCCTACGAGCAGTACTTC
>TRBV5-1|NA|NA|TRBJ2-1
CASSLDRGGNEQFF
TGCGCCAGCAGCTTGGATAGGGGCGGCAATGAGCAGTTCTTC
>TRBV5-1|NA|NA|TRBJ2-1
CASSSSSQGYNEQFF
TGCGCCAGCAGCTCCTCGAGCCAGGGGTACAATGAGCAGTTCTTC
>TRBV7-2|TRBD2|NA|TRBJ2-5
CASSLLPPGLAEETQYF
TGTGCCAGCAGCTTACTTCCACCGGGACTAGCGGAAGAGACCCAGTACTTC
>TRBV5-5|NA|NA|TRBJ2-1
CASSSVNGENNEQFF
TGTGCCAGCAGCTCTGTGAATGGGGAGAACAATGAGCAGTTCTTC
>TRBV7-3|TRBD2|NA|TRBJ2-1
CASSPGGLAGGSGLTEQFF
TGTGCCAGCAGCCCCGGCGGACTAGCGGGAGGATCGGGTCTCACGGAGCAGTTCTTC
>TRBV7-9|NA|few|TRBJ1-2
CASSLSDYGYTF
TGTGCCAGCAGCTTATCAGATTATGGCTACACCTTC
>TRBV5-1|TRBD1|NA|TRBJ2-1
CASRRTGVNEQFF
TGCGCCAGCAGACGGACAGGGGTCAATGAGCAGTTCTTC
>TRBV7-8|TRBD1|NA|TRBJ1-4
CASSPRTGGGTNEKLFF
TGTGCCAGCAGCCCTAGGACAGGGGGGGGTACTAATGAAAAACTGTTTTTT
>TRBV5-1|NA|NA|TRBJ2-1
CASSLGQGTYNEQFF
TGCGCCAGCAGCTTGGGCCAGGGGACCTACAATGAGCAGTTCTTC
>TRBV18|NA|NA|TRBJ2-1
CASSRLSSYNEQFF
TGTGCCAGCTCACGATTGAGCTCCTACAATGAGCAGTTCTTC
>TRBV11-1|NA|few|TRBJ2-1
CASSLKPDREPYNEQFF
TGTGCCAGCAGCCTAAAACCGGATCGGGAACCCTACAATGAGCAGTTCTTC
>TRBV6-5|NA|NA|TRBJ2-3
CASSYNRADTQYF
TGTGCCAGCAGTTACAACAGGGCAGATACGCAGTATTTT
>TRBV5-6|NA|NA|TRBJ2-5
CASSMDQSSEETQYF
TGTGCCAGCAGCATGGACCAAAGCTCCGAAGAGACCCAGTACTTC
>TRBV5-6|TRBD2|NA|TRBJ2-7
CASSFAGGNEQYF
TGTGCCAGCAGCTTTGCGGGAGGAAACGAGCAGTACTTC
>TRBV19|TRBD1|NA|TRBJ1-2
CASSGRDRADYGYTF
TGTGCCAGTAGTGGACGGGACAGGGCGGACTATGGCTACACCTTC
>TRBV5-5|TRBD1|NA|TRBJ1-1
CASRYLQGTKNTEAFF
TGTGCCAGCAGGTACCTACAGGGGACGAAGAACACTGAAGCTTTCTTT
>TRBV7-8|TRBD2|NA|TRBJ2-1
CASSSQTGGYHEQFF
TGTGCCAGCAGCTCCCAAACGGGAGGGTACCATGAGCAGTTCTTC
>TRBV19|TRBD1|NA|TRBJ2-6
CASSQGATGANVLTF
TGTGCCAGTAGTCAGGGGGCGACCGGGGCCAACGTCCTGACTTTC
>TRBV11-3|TRBD1|NA|TRBJ1-3
CASSPGQGPGNTIYF
TGTGCCAGCAGCCCCGGACAGGGGCCTGGAAACACCATATATTTT
>TRBV6-5|TRBD1|NA|TRBJ2-4
CASSLDRAKNIQYF
TGTGCCAGCAGCCTGGACAGGGCCAAAAACATTCAGTACTTC
>TRBV2|TRBD1|NA|TRBJ2-1
CASKGGTGGNNEQFF
TGTGCCAGCAAGGGAGGGACAGGGGGTAACAATGAGCAGTTCTTC
>TRBV19|TRBD1|NA|TRBJ1-1
CASSMGGQSEAFF
TGTGCCAGTAGTATGGGGGGACAGAGTGAAGCTTTCTTT
>TRBV18|TRBD2|NA|TRBJ2-7
CASSSLERGEQYF
TGTGCCAGCTCATCGTTAGAGCGGGGCGAGCAGTACTTC
>TRBV30|TRBD2|NA|TRBJ2-3
CAWSAGLAGSPDTQYF
TGTGCCTGGAGTGCGGGACTAGCGGGATCGCCAGATACGCAGTATTTT
>TRBV6-5|TRBD1|once|TRBJ2-7
CASSYSRDSAYEQYF
TGTGCCAGCAGTTACTCGAGGGACAGCGCCTACGAGCAGTACTTC
>TRBV9|NA|NA|TRBJ1-2
CASSVSRDTRYYGYTF
TGTGCCAGCAGCGTCAGCCGGGACACCCGCTACTATGGCTACACCTTC
>TRBV7-2|TRBD2|NA|TRBJ2-5
CASSKTSGSSFETQYF
TGTGCCAGCAGCAAGACTAGCGGGAGTAGCTTTGAGACCCAGTACTTC
>TRBV6-6|NA|NA|TRBJ2-7
CACSYAGVEQYF
TGTGCCTGCAGTTACGCAGGGGTTGAGCAGTACTTC
>TRBV11-2|TRBD2|NA|TRBJ2-2
CASSRLAGVSGELFF
TGTGCCAGCAGCCGACTAGCGGGAGTCTCCGGGGAGCTGTTTTTT
>TRBV6-6|TRBD1|NA|TRBJ2-2
CASSYWTGKDTGELFF
TGTGCCAGCAGTTACTGGACAGGGAAAGATACCGGGGAGCTGTTTTTT
>TRBV6-6|TRBD1|once|TRBJ2-7
CASRPTGGLYEQYF
TGTGCCAGCAGACCGACAGGGGGGCTATACGAGCAGTACTTC